These 16 T cell receptor beta chains share one sample of origin, sequenced in a study of blood T cell repertoires in COVID-19 (dated by TCRdb to the early 2020s). Libraries were built with the immunoSEQ multiplex PCR assay. In its TCRdb copy, this immuneACCESS table keeps in-frame sequences only and misses some clones. Where compared with another copy, unresolved V genes explain less than half of these, and the others have no known cause. This sample is represented by about 120,000 clones; 78% of them were singletons. The top ten hold 2.3% of the sample. Sequencing was done on a sample of peripheral blood. Source of these receptors: a man in his 70s with acute or convalescent COVID-19.

The V gene is TRBV6-2 or TRBV6-3, the J gene TRBJ2-7; 8 bases are shared with TRBD2. The CDR3 extends over 17 amino acids. The germline V gene has CDR1 MNHEY and CDR2 SVGEGT. J was trimmed by 2 bases and V by 0 bases; bases with no gene match: 9. DNA of the CDR3: TGTGCCAGCAGTTACTCGATTCAGCGGGGGAATCCCTACGAGCAGTACTTC. Its translation: CASSYSIQRGNPYEQYF.

The V call is TRBV3-1 (or the pseudogene TRBV3-2), the J call TRBJ1-2, with 9 bases identical to TRBD1. V was clipped by 4 bases and J by 6 bases; unmatched bases: 9. The germline CDR1 and CDR2 sequences are LGHDT and YNNKEL (reference sequence). This CDR3 has 15 amino acids. This chain's CDR3 is CASSPERDRVDGYTF. Here the CDR3 DNA reads TGTGCCAGCAGCCCGGAACGGGACAGGGTGGATGGCTACACCTTC.

This chain connects TRBV19 to TRBJ1-1, with D hard to call. Germline V gives CDR1 LNHDA, CDR2 SQIVND (reference sequence). The CDR3 is made up of 13 amino acids. V gave up 9 bases and J gave up 3 bases, with 14 bases separating them. The CDR3 is CASHQRRDTEAFF. The CDR3 coding sequence is TGTGCCAGCCACCAGCGCAGAGACACTGAAGCTTTCTTT.

This chain connects TRBV4-1 to TRBJ1-6, with unresolved D. Trimming pared 8 bases from V and 0 bases from J, leaving 17 bases between. Germline V lookup: CDR1 MGHRA, CDR2 YSYEKL. This CDR3 has 17 amino acids. CDR3 protein: CASGLSAAPSYNSPLHF. The CDR3 region has the DNA TGCGCCAGCGGACTCTCCGCCGCCCCCTCCTATAATTCACCCCTCCACTTT.

The V call is TRBV27, the J call TRBJ2-3; 8 positions agree with TRBD1. This CDR3 is 15 amino acids long. CDR1 and CDR2 (germline): MNHEY, SMNVEV (reference sequence). V gave up 6 bases and J gave up 7 bases; unmatched junction bases: 12. This chain's CDR3 is CASRPTGDPVHTQYF. Here the CDR3 DNA reads TGTGCCAGCAGGCCGACAGGGGATCCCGTTCATACGCAGTATTTT.

The chain recombines TRBV19 with TRBJ1-2; TRBD1 agrees at 8 bases. The CDR3 is 12 residues long. Germline-derived CDR1 and CDR2 are LNHDA and SQIVND (reference sequence). V was pared by 7 bases and J by 6 bases, with 4 bases of the junction left unmatched. The DNA of the CDR3 is TGTGCCAGTACCCACAGGGGGGATGGCTACACCTTC. Encoded protein: CASTHRGDGYTF.

V gene TRBV5-1 combines with J gene TRBJ2-5, with a weak D call TRBD1 (5 bases). This CDR3 has 14 residues. CDR1 and CDR2 (germline): SGHRS, YFSETQ. Trimming took 0 bases from V and 2 from J, leaving 8 bases between them. DNA for the CDR3: TGCGCCAGCAGCTTGGGACAGCCTCAAGAGACCCAGTACTTC. It codes for CASSLGQPQETQYF.

This rearrangement joins TRBV30 to TRBJ1-1, with 7 bases matching TRBD1. Trimming at V came to 0 bases and at J to 0 bases, leaving 4 bases not matched to a gene. The CDR3 extends over 15 amino acids. The germline V gene has CDR1 GTSNPN and CDR2 SVGIG (reference sequence). In DNA form, the CDR3 reads TGTGCCTGGAGTGTACTCAGGGGGTTGAACACTGAAGCTTTCTTT. Its translation is CAWSVLRGLNTEAFF. The complete variable domain, with remaining parts taken from reference TRBV30 and TRBJ1-1, reads SQTIHQWPATLVQPVGSPLSLECTVEGTSNPNLYWYRQAAGRGLQLLFYSVGIGQISSEVPQNLSASRPQDRQFILSSKKLLLSDSGFYLCAWSVLRGLNTEAFFGQGTRLTVV.

This clone was seen only a few times. The chain employs TRBV7-3 and TRBJ1-1; the D is unclear. The germline gives CDR1 SGHTA, CDR2 FQGTGA. The germline V and J ends were trimmed by 1 base and 5 bases, with 8 bases remaining between them. CDR3 length: 13 residues. CDR3 sequence (DNA): TGTGCCAGCAGCTTAATACGGGATACTGAAGCTTTCTTT. Protein sequence: CASSLIRDTEAFF.

The rearrangement joins TRBV5-6 to TRBJ1-1, with a tentative D call TRBD1 (5 bases). Per germline, CDR1 SGHDT and CDR2 YYEEEE. The germline V and J ends were trimmed by 4 bases and 2 bases, with 9 bases remaining between them. This CDR3 is 13 amino acids long. CDR3: CASSETGNTEAFF. The DNA of the CDR3 is TGTGCCAGCAGCGAAACAGGCAACACTGAAGCTTTCTTT.

For the CDR3, the DNA is TGTGCCACCAGTGATTTTAGGGGGGGCCCGAACACCGGGGAGCTGTTTTTT. It codes for CATSDFRGGPNTGELFF. The chain combines TRBV24-1 with TRBJ2-2; possible D gene TRBD2, 7 bases. This CDR3 has 17 amino acids. The V end lost 1 base, the J end lost 0 bases, and 11 bases lay between the germline ends. Per germline, CDR1 KGHDR and CDR2 SFDVKD.

The chain recombines TRBV4-3 with TRBJ1-6; 7 positions match TRBD1. The CDR3 contains 15 residues. Germline CDR1 is LGHNA and CDR2 is YSLEER. Trimming removed 0 bases from V and 9 bases from J; junction bases left unmatched: 5. Here the CDR3 DNA reads TGCGCCAGCAGCCAAGACAGGCAGGGGGGTTCACCCCTCCACTTT. It codes for CASSQDRQGGSPLHF.

A few counts support this clone. The V call is TRBV5-6, the J call TRBJ1-1; D is unclear. In germline, CDR1 is SGHDT, CDR2 YYEEEE. V was shortened by 5 bases and J by 6 bases, with 20 bases between the two germline ends. The CDR3 is made up of 15 amino acids. The CDR3 sequence: CASRIYWGGLPEAFF. CDR3 DNA: TGTGCCAGCAGGATTTATTGGGGAGGCTTGCCTGAAGCTTTCTTT.

This rearrangement joins TRBV25-1 to TRBJ2-1; D ambiguous. Germline CDR1 and CDR2: MGHDK and SYGVNS. CDR3 size: 16 residues. V lost 2 bases, J lost 13 bases, and 24 bases lay in between. CDR3 sequence reads: CASSETTPPLPPTQFF. The CDR3 nucleotides read TGTGCCAGCAGTGAAACCACCCCCCCTCTACCCCCCACTCAGTTCTTC.

The CDR3, as DNA: TGTGCCAGCAGCGTAGCTCTCGAGAATTCACCCCTCCACTTT. This encodes CASSVALENSPLHF. The chain combines TRBV9 with TRBJ1-6; D is uncertain. Per the germline V gene, CDR1 is SGDLS and CDR2 is YYNGEE. V lost 0 bases and J 7 bases, leaving 8 bases between the germline ends. CDR3 size: 14 residues.

The chain employs TRBV28 and TRBJ2-7; D may be TRBD1 (5 bases). There are 15 residues in the CDR3. The V end lost 3 bases, the J end lost 0 bases, and 12 bases lay between the germline ends. Germline V gene lookup returns CDR1 MDHEN and CDR2 SYDVKM. The CDR3 bases are TGTGCCAGCAGTTTTGGGCCAGGGATCTCCTACGAGCAGTACTTC. Encoded protein: CASSFGPGISYEQYF.